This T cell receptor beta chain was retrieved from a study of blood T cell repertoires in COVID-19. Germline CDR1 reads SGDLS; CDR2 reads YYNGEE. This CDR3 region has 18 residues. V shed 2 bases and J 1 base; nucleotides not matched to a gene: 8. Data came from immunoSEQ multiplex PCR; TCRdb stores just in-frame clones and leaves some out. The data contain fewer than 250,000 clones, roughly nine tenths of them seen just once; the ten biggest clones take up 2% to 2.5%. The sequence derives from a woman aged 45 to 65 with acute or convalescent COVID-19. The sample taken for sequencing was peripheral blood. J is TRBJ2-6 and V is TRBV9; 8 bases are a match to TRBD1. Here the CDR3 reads CASSVRDRMISGANVLTF. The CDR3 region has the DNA TGTGCCAGCAGCGTTAGGGACAGGATGATATCTGGGGCCAACGTCCTGACTTTC.